These 16 T cell receptor beta chains came from one sample sequenced in a study of T cells in Graves' hyperthyroidism and ophthalmopathy. The source material, RNA transcripts, was used to amplify TCR beta CDR3 regions. Using the HTBI primer set, a first-round RT-PCR was run on the TCR CDR3. One entry per CDR3 protein, called by TCRdb with MiXCR from the multiplex PCR reads. This table has about 520,000 distinct CDR3 sequences, approximately 24% appearing once. Sample: blood. The receptors were gathered from a woman in her twenties or thirties with Graves' ophthalmopathy.

This clonotype was seen repeatedly, ten times or more. The chain links TRBV2 to TRBJ1-1; tentative D call: TRBD1 (5 bases). Looked up from germline, CDR1 is SNHLY and CDR2 is FYNNEI. CDR3 length: 14 amino acids. Trimming shortened V by 8 bases and J by 4 bases, and 17 bases separated the two germline ends. The CDR3 loop is CASAKEGLGTEAFF. The DNA of the CDR3 is TGTGCCAGCGCCAAGGAGGGGCTCGGCACTGAAGCTTTCTTT.

The chain has TRBV28 and TRBJ2-7, with D perhaps TRBD1 or TRBD2 (6 bases each). This CDR3 region has 15 residues. Trimming took off 4 bases at V and 2 bases at J, with 15 bases between the two ends. CDR1 and CDR2 (germline): MDHEN, SYDVKM. For the CDR3, the DNA is TGTGCCAGCAGTTCCCCGGGGGCGGGCCCCTACGAGCAGTACTTC. It encodes CASSSPGAGPYEQYF.

This clonotype was detected ten times or more. The genes are TRBV20-1 and TRBJ2-7; 9 nucleotides line up with TRBD2. J was trimmed by 2 bases and V by 6 bases; bases with no gene match: 2. Germline V gene sequence: CDR1 DFQATT, CDR2 SNEGSKA (reference sequence). The CDR3 contains 12 residues. The CDR3, as DNA: TGCAGTGCCGGGACTAGCACCTACGAGCAGTACTTC. Protein sequence: CSAGTSTYEQYF.

The rearrangement joins TRBV20-1 to TRBJ1-5, with D possibly matching TRBD1 (6 bases). V lost 2 bases and J 6 bases, leaving 11 bases between the germline ends. Looked up from germline, CDR1 is DFQATT and CDR2 is SNEGSKA (reference sequence). CDR3 length: 13 amino acids. The CDR3 loop reads CSARPGRGQPQHF. CDR3 coding DNA: TGCAGTGCTAGACCGGGCAGGGGTCAGCCCCAGCATTTT.

This clonotype was observed many times. The chain has TRBV27 and TRBJ1-1, with TRBD1 as a possible D gene (5 bases). Trimming stripped 10 bases from V and 1 base from J, with 19 bases between. The CDR3 totals 15 residues. Germline CDR1 is MNHEY and CDR2 is SMNVEV (reference sequence). DNA for the CDR3: TGTGCCACCAGAACAGCGACAGCGAAGAACACTGAAGCTTTCTTT. Residues: CATRTATAKNTEAFF.

The chain uses TRBV5-1 and TRBJ1-1, with 8 nucleotides matching TRBD1. The ends lost 4 bases at V and 4 bases at J; junction bases unmatched: 9. Germline values: CDR1 SGHRS, CDR2 YFSETQ. This CDR3 spans 15 amino acids. The CDR3 protein is CASSAQGALGTEAFF. Written as DNA, the CDR3 is TGCGCCAGCAGCGCCCAGGGGGCTCTTGGCACTGAAGCTTTCTTT. Based on the CDR3 plus reference TRBV5-1 and TRBJ1-1, the full variable domain is KAGVTQTPRYLIKTRGQQVTLSCSPISGHRSVSWYQQTPGQGLQFLFEYFSETQRNKGNFPGRFSGRQFSNSRSEMNVSTLELGDSALYLCASSAQGALGTEAFFGQGTRLTVV.

This clonotype was recorded many times. The V gene is TRBV24-1, the J gene TRBJ1-3; D perhaps matches TRBD1 (5 bases). The CDR3 runs to 14 residues. Germline CDR1 is KGHDR and CDR2 is SFDVKD. Trimming shortened V by 5 bases and J by 4 bases, and 11 bases separated the two germline ends. The DNA for the CDR3 is TGTGCCACCAGTGCAGAGGGGCCGGGAAACACCATATATTTT. Protein: CATSAEGPGNTIYF.

This chain connects TRBV11-2 to TRBJ2-2; either TRBD1 or TRBD2 may fit D (5 bases each). There are 15 residues in the CDR3. V was shortened by 7 bases and J by 7 bases, with 19 bases between the two germline ends. Per germline, CDR1 SGHAT and CDR2 FQNNGV. Here the CDR3 reads CASIPGVGQGGELFF. The CDR3 nucleotides are TGTGCCAGCATCCCCGGGGTGGGGCAAGGCGGGGAGCTGTTTTTT.

This clonotype was seen more than once but under ten times. The rearrangement joins TRBV18 to TRBJ2-2; weak D call: TRBD1 (5 bases). Germline-derived CDR1 and CDR2 are KGHSH and LQKENI. The CDR3 runs 14 residues. Trimming pared 2 bases from V and 5 bases from J, leaving 9 bases between. DNA of the CDR3: TGTGCCAGCTCACCAATTCCAGGGACCGGGGAGCTGTTTTTT. It encodes CASSPIPGTGELFF.

This clonotype was found many times. The rearrangement links TRBV11-1 to TRBJ2-5; 7 bases fit TRBD2. The CDR3 contains 15 residues. Germline V lookup: CDR1 SGHAT, CDR2 FQDESV (reference sequence). V was clipped by 1 base and J by 2 bases; unmatched bases: 4. The CDR3 here is CASSLGAGEQETQYF. The CDR3 DNA reads as TGTGCCAGCAGCTTAGGGGCGGGGGAACAAGAGACCCAGTACTTC.

DNA for the CDR3: TGTGCCAGCAGCTTAATACAGGGGAAACGAGTCTATGGCTACACCTTC. Translation: CASSLIQGKRVYGYTF. The V call is TRBV7-8, the J call TRBJ1-2; TRBD1 matches at 7 bases. Germline loops: CDR1 SGHVS, CDR2 FQNEAQ. This CDR3 is built from 16 residues. V lost 2 bases, J lost 4 bases, and 10 bases stayed unmatched.

This clonotype has a count of ten or more. The V gene is TRBV12-3 or TRBV12-4, the J gene TRBJ1-1; a weak D match, TRBD1 (6 bases). This CDR3 comprises 16 residues. V dropped 2 bases and J dropped 1 base, with 14 bases sitting between them. CDR3 protein: CASSLYPTGANTEAFF. DNA for the CDR3: TGTGCCAGCAGTTTATACCCGACAGGAGCGAACACTGAAGCTTTCTTT.

This clonotype was seen ten or more times. The chain carries TRBV7-8 and TRBJ1-5, with D possibly TRBD1 on 5 matching bases. Between the trimmed V and J ends, which lost 5 bases and 1 base, there was a span of 12 bases. The CDR3 has 15 amino acids. CDR1 is SGHVS, CDR2 FQNEAQ, per germline. The CDR3 bases are TGTGCCAGCAGCCAAAAGGGGAGAAGCAATCAGCCCCAGCATTTT. It codes for CASSQKGRSNQPQHF.

In this sample, this clonotype turned up once. The chain has TRBV12-3 or TRBV12-4 and TRBJ2-4; D possibly corresponds to TRBD1 (5 bases). There are 15 residues in the CDR3. V was clipped by 3 bases and J by 0 bases, with 9 bases between them. The CDR3 nucleotides read TGTGCCAGCAGTTTTGACAGCTTAGCCAAAAACATTCAGTACTTC. It encodes CASSFDSLAKNIQYF.

V and J are TRBV6-1 and TRBJ1-2; D is undetermined. Looked up from germline, CDR1 is MNHNS and CDR2 is SASEGT. The CDR3 extends over 14 amino acids. Trimming cost V 3 bases and J 8 bases, with 16 bases left between them. CDR3 protein: CASSETKLSLGYTF. CDR3 bases: TGTGCCAGCAGTGAGACAAAGCTGTCGTTGGGCTACACCTTC.

DNA for the CDR3: TGCGCCAGCAGCTTGGGGTGGGGGCTTGGCACCGGGGAGCTGTTTTTT. It is translated as CASSLGWGLGTGELFF. The rearrangement links TRBV5-1 to TRBJ2-2; D is perhaps TRBD1 (6 bases). The CDR3 extends over 16 amino acids. V was trimmed by 0 bases and J by 4 bases, leaving 13 bases between them. Germline assignment: CDR1 SGHRS and CDR2 YFSETQ.